What follows are 32 T cell receptor beta chains derived from one specimen sequenced in a study of T cell responses to AZD1222 COVID-19 vaccine. Generated by immunoSEQ multiplex PCR, the TCRdb table keeps only in-frame clones and is missing some. Among about 88,000 clones, just over 90% were seen once, and the ten largest hold approximately 5.6%. The sample was peripheral blood, taken on day 0 of AZD1222 vaccination. The receptor source for this set is an adult in good health.

The J gene is TRBJ2-3, the V gene TRBV5-1; 8 bases match TRBD2. The germline CDR1 and CDR2 sequences are SGHRS and YFSETQ. This CDR3 has 17 residues. The V gene end was trimmed by 0 bases and the J gene end by 3 bases; junction bases not matched to a gene: 9. CDR3 amino acids: CASSLASSGRGTDTQYF. The CDR3 DNA reads as TGCGCCAGCAGCTTGGCCTCGAGCGGGAGAGGAACAGATACGCAGTATTTT.

V is TRBV6-1 and J is TRBJ1-4; perhaps TRBD1 as D (5 bases). The V end lost 1 base, the J end lost 2 bases, and 8 bases lay between the germline ends. The CDR3 has 15 amino acids. Germline CDR1 reads MNHNS; CDR2 reads SASEGT. CDR3 bases: TGTGCCAGCAGTGAAGTGTCAGGGACTAATGAAAAACTGTTTTTT. This codes for CASSEVSGTNEKLFF.

The rearrangement uses TRBV24-1 and TRBJ1-4, with D unclear. The CDR3 consists of 15 residues. The germline CDR1 and CDR2 sequences are KGHDR and SFDVKD. Trimming left V 4 bases short and J 8 bases short, with 16 bases between. The CDR3 DNA sequence: TGTGCCACCAGTGACGGAGTCCGTTCCGGAGAAAAACTGTTTTTT. This codes for CATSDGVRSGEKLFF.

The CDR3, as DNA: TGTGCCACCAGTGACCCCGGCCAGCGGGGTAGGTACACCTTC. This sequence encodes CATSDPGQRGRYTF. The chain couples TRBV24-1 to TRBJ1-2, with unresolved D. Trimming pared 4 bases from V and 11 bases from J, leaving 19 bases between. The V gene's germline CDR1 is KGHDR and CDR2 SFDVKD. This CDR3 region has 14 residues.

This sequence joins TRBV7-9 and TRBJ2-4, with D perhaps TRBD2 (6 bases). CDR3 size: 18 residues. The germline V gene has CDR1 SEHNR and CDR2 FQNEAQ (reference sequence). Trimming took 1 base from V and 1 from J, leaving 17 bases between them. The CDR3, as DNA: TGTGCCAGCAGCTTAGGCCCGTTCGGGGGTATGGCCAAAAACATTCAGTACTTC. It encodes CASSLGPFGGMAKNIQYF.

This rearrangement joins TRBV6-1 to TRBJ1-5; a weak D match, TRBD1 (5 bases). Trimming cost V 0 bases and J 9 bases, with 18 bases left between them. Germline values: CDR1 MNHNS, CDR2 SASEGT. CDR3 length: 16 residues. CDR3 in DNA: TGTGCCAGCAGTGAAGCGCTCAGGGTCCCCACCCGGCCCCAGCATTTT. Residues: CASSEALRVPTRPQHF.

The V gene is TRBV15, the J gene TRBJ1-4; D is unresolved. The CDR3 totals 17 residues. V lost 0 bases to trimming and J lost 0 bases, with 11 bases between them. Germline CDR1 LNHNV, CDR2 YYDKDF (reference sequence). CDR3 region: CATSRDLGKPTNEKLFF. The CDR3 bases are TGTGCCACCAGCAGAGATCTGGGAAAACCAACTAATGAAAAACTGTTTTTT.

This sequence joins TRBV11-3 and TRBJ2-2, with D maybe TRBD2 (5 bases). V was cut by 3 bases and J by 5 bases, with 13 bases left in between. Germline values: CDR1 SGHNT, CDR2 YENEEA. The CDR3 spans 15 residues. In DNA, the CDR3 is TGTGCCAGCAGCTTGCTCCGGGGTTCAACCGGGGAGCTGTTTTTT. Protein sequence: CASSLLRGSTGELFF.

The J gene is TRBJ2-5, the V gene TRBV5-1, with D perhaps given as TRBD1 or TRBD2 (7 bases each). Trimming stripped 9 bases from V and 2 bases from J, with 20 bases between. The germline V gene encodes CDR1 SGHRS and CDR2 YFSETQ. The CDR3 contains 15 residues. This chain's CDR3 is CATTRGQGGQETQYF. The CDR3 coding sequence is TGCGCCACCACAAGAGGGCAGGGGGGGCAAGAGACCCAGTACTTC. The whole variable domain, filled in from reference TRBV5-1 and TRBJ2-5, reads KAGVTQTPRYLIKTRGQQVTLSCSPISGHRSVSWYQQTPGQGLQFLFEYFSETQRNKGNFPGRFSGRQFSNSRSEMNVSTLELGDSALYLCATTRGQGGQETQYFGPGTRLLVL.

The V and J genes are TRBV18 and TRBJ2-5; D is unclear. The CDR3 covers 14 residues. Trimming removed 5 bases at V and 2 bases at J, with 12 bases between. Germline V gene lookup returns CDR1 KGHSH and CDR2 LQKENI. The CDR3 nucleotides are TGTGCCAGCTCAAACACTGGGATGCAAGAGACCCAGTACTTC. Translating gives CASSNTGMQETQYF. The full variable domain, in which reference TRBV18 and TRBJ2-5 provide the parts outside the CDR3, is NAGVMQNPRHLVRRRGQEARLRCSPMKGHSHVYWYRQLPEEGLKFMVYLQKENIIDESGMPKERFSAEFPKEGPSILRIQQVVRGDSAAYFCASSNTGMQETQYFGPGTRLLVL.

The V call is TRBV5-1, the J call TRBJ2-1; TRBD2 might be the D (5 bases). This CDR3 region has 16 residues. Trimming took 0 bases from V and 1 from J, leaving 11 bases between them. CDR1 is SGHRS and CDR2 is YFSETQ in the germline V gene. The CDR3 region is CASSLAGAGSYNEQFF. CDR3 sequence (DNA): TGCGCCAGCAGCTTGGCGGGTGCGGGTTCCTACAATGAGCAGTTCTTC.

V and J are TRBV20-1 and TRBJ1-2; D call uncertain. Between the trimmed V and J ends, which lost 7 bases and 8 bases, there was a span of 11 bases. Germline-derived CDR1 and CDR2 are DFQATT and SNEGSKA (reference sequence). The CDR3 contains 10 residues. This CDR3 is CSGRRSGYTF. CDR3 sequence (DNA): TGCAGTGGGCGGCGATCGGGCTACACCTTC.

This chain uses TRBV5-1 with TRBJ2-3; D ambiguous. CDR3 length: 17 amino acids. The V gene's germline CDR1 is SGHRS and CDR2 YFSETQ. Deletions cut 1 base from V and 0 bases from J, with 15 bases between. The CDR3 region is CASSLPDWTASTDTQYF. The CDR3 nucleotides are TGCGCCAGCAGCTTGCCCGATTGGACGGCTAGCACAGATACGCAGTATTTT.

The chain joins TRBV7-8 to TRBJ2-1, with D unresolved. V was pared by 1 base and J by 7 bases, with 11 bases between. Germline CDR1 SGHVS, CDR2 FQNEAQ. The CDR3 covers 14 residues. The DNA of the CDR3 is TGTGCCAGCAGCTTAGGGGTAGGGCCTAATGAGCAGTTCTTC. Its translation is CASSLGVGPNEQFF.

V is TRBV3-1 (or the pseudogene TRBV3-2) and J is TRBJ1-1, with 12 positions matching TRBD1. The CDR3 spans 14 residues. CDR1 is LGHDT, CDR2 YNNKEL, per germline (reference sequence). With V trimmed by 2 bases and J by 8 bases, 3 bases remained unmatched. The CDR3 here is CASSQLGTGGEAFF. The CDR3 nucleotides read TGTGCCAGCAGCCAACTCGGGACAGGGGGCGAAGCTTTCTTT.

This CDR3 reads CASTGTGTIFSYEQYF. CDR3 DNA sequence: TGTGCCAGCACCGGGACAGGGACCATTTTCTCCTACGAGCAGTACTTC. V usage is TRBV28 and J usage is TRBJ2-7; 9 bases match TRBD1. Trimming cost V 7 bases and J 0 bases; bases outside gene matches: 10. This CDR3 region has 16 residues. Germline V CDR1 and CDR2: MDHEN, SYDVKM.

This clone was observed a handful of times. The chain carries TRBV15 and TRBJ1-4, with a tentative D call TRBD1 (6 bases). Trimming took off 0 bases at V and 10 bases at J, with 9 bases between the two ends. Germline V gives CDR1 LNHNV, CDR2 YYDKDF (reference sequence). The CDR3 length is 13 residues. CDR3 loop: CATSREGGRKLFF. CDR3 sequence (DNA): TGTGCCACCAGCAGAGAAGGGGGGCGAAAACTGTTTTTT. The full variable domain, completed using reference TRBV15 and TRBJ1-4, is DAMVIQNPRYQVTQFGKPVTLSCSQTLNHNVMYWYQQKSSQAPKLLFHYYDKDFNNEADTPDNFQSRRPNTSFCFLDIRSPGLGDTAMYLCATSREGGRKLFFGSGTQLSVL.

The chain combines TRBV5-8 with TRBJ2-3; D uncertain. Germline lookup yields CDR1 SGHTS and CDR2 YDEGEE. Trimming took 1 base from V and 3 from J, leaving 9 bases between them. The CDR3 totals 14 residues. CDR3 bases: TGTGCCAGCAGCTTGCTTCCACAGACAGATACGCAGTATTTT. This gives the protein CASSLLPQTDTQYF.

CDR3 sequence reads: CASSQNRGGNTIYF. The CDR3 nucleotides are TGTGCCAGCAGCCAGAACAGGGGCGGAAACACCATATATTTT. The V call is TRBV3-1 (or the pseudogene TRBV3-2), the J call TRBJ1-3, with 7 bases matching TRBD1. The V gene end was trimmed by 3 bases and the J gene end by 4 bases; junction bases not matched to a gene: 3. This CDR3 has 14 amino acids. Germline CDR1 LGHDT, CDR2 YNNKEL (reference sequence).

Only one count was recorded for this clone. The chain couples TRBV27 to TRBJ2-1; D possibly corresponds to TRBD2 (6 bases). CDR1 is MNHEY, CDR2 SMNVEV, per germline (reference sequence). Trimming took off 1 base at V and 7 bases at J, with 17 bases between the two ends. This CDR3 has 16 amino acids. Here the CDR3 DNA reads TGTGCCAGCAGTTTATATGGTACGGGAGTTCCTAATGAGCAGTTCTTC. It is translated as CASSLYGTGVPNEQFF.

The chain couples TRBV28 to TRBJ2-7; the match to TRBD2 covers 12 bases. The V gene end was trimmed by 2 bases and the J gene end by 1 base; junction bases not matched to a gene: 3. CDR1 is MDHEN, CDR2 SYDVKM, per germline. This CDR3 is 16 amino acids long. Here the CDR3 DNA reads TGTGCCAGCAGTTTACTAGCGGGAGGGTCGTCCTACGAGCAGTACTTC. Its protein is CASSLLAGGSSYEQYF. The full variable domain, with the rest looked up from reference TRBV28 and TRBJ2-7, is DVKVTQSSRYLVKRTGEKVFLECVQDMDHENMFWYRQDPGLGLRLIYFSYDVKMKEKGDIPEGYSVSREKKERFSLILESASTNQTSMYLCASSLLAGGSSYEQYFGPGTRLTVT.

The chain links TRBV24-1 to TRBJ1-4; 8 bases agree with TRBD1. The V segment lost 9 bases and the J segment 5 bases; nucleotides outside the gene matches: 7. Per the germline V gene, CDR1 is KGHDR and CDR2 is SFDVKD. The CDR3 is 14 residues long. DNA for the CDR3: TGTGCCACCCAGGGGGACAGGCAAAATGAAAAACTGTTTTTT. This sequence encodes CATQGDRQNEKLFF.

The chain is built from TRBV7-2 and TRBJ2-7, with D possibly matching TRBD1 (5 bases). The CDR3 is made up of 17 amino acids. V lost 5 bases to trimming and J lost 5 bases, with 25 bases between them. Looked up from germline, CDR1 is SGHTA and CDR2 is FQGNSA. This CDR3 is CASSHYRTPYSIHEQYF. CDR3 sequence (DNA): TGTGCCAGCAGCCATTATCGGACACCCTATTCCATCCACGAGCAGTACTTC.

V gene TRBV7-2 combines with J gene TRBJ2-7, with D possibly being TRBD2 (7 bases). Germline CDR1 and CDR2: SGHTA and FQGNSA. V shed 2 bases and J shed 5 bases, with 16 bases lying between them. The CDR3 is made up of 15 amino acids. The CDR3 nucleotides are TGTGCCAGCAGCTTAAGGGGGGGAGGGCCCCACGAGCAGTACTTC. It encodes CASSLRGGGPHEQYF. The full variable domain, its missing parts supplied by reference TRBV7-2 and TRBJ2-7, is GAGVSQSPSNKVTEKGKDVELRCDPISGHTALYWYRQSLGQGLEFLIYFQGNSAPDKSGLPSDRFSAERTGGSVSTLTIQRTQQEDSAVYLCASSLRGGGPHEQYFGPGTRLTVT.

The chain is built from TRBV12-5 and TRBJ1-2, with 8 bases identical to TRBD1. V dropped 1 base and J dropped 2; count of bases not matched to a gene: 6. This CDR3 is 16 amino acids long. Germline CDR1 and CDR2: LGHNT and FRNRAP. CDR3 protein: CASGLANRGGNYGYTF. The CDR3 bases are TGTGCTAGTGGTTTGGCTAACAGGGGGGGAAACTATGGCTACACCTTC.

This chain uses TRBV9 with TRBJ2-7; 10 nucleotides agree with TRBD1. The CDR3 loop spans 14 amino acids. Per the germline V gene, CDR1 is SGDLS and CDR2 is YYNGEE. The trim removed 3 bases at V and 3 bases at J, leaving 3 bases unmatched. The CDR3 is CASSAGQGDYEQYF. CDR3 DNA sequence: TGTGCCAGCAGCGCCGGACAGGGGGACTACGAGCAGTACTTC.

The chain uses TRBV7-2 and TRBJ2-2, with 7 bases fitting TRBD1. Per the germline V gene, CDR1 is SGHTA and CDR2 is FQGNSA. V was pared by 5 bases and J by 4 bases, with 4 bases of the junction left unmatched. The CDR3 spans 14 residues. The CDR3 sequence: CASSTRDSTGELFF. The CDR3 coding sequence is TGTGCCAGCAGCACCAGGGACAGCACCGGGGAGCTGTTTTTT.

The count of this clone is one. The chain is built from TRBV7-8 and TRBJ2-1, with TRBD2 identical over 8 bases. CDR1 and CDR2 (germline): SGHVS, FQNEAQ. The CDR3 runs to 16 residues. With V trimmed by 2 bases and J by 8 bases, 11 bases remained unmatched. CDR3 in amino acids: CASSLLVGLAFDEQFF. The CDR3 DNA is TGTGCCAGCAGCTTACTCGTCGGACTAGCATTCGATGAGCAGTTCTTC.

The rearrangement joins TRBV9 to TRBJ2-1; 8 bases are a match to TRBD1. The CDR3 has 15 residues. Germline CDR1 SGDLS, CDR2 YYNGEE. With 0 bases clipped from V and 8 bases from J, the junction kept 7 bases outside the gene matches. This CDR3 reads CASSVVAGQGYEQFF. The CDR3 DNA follows: TGTGCCAGCAGCGTAGTCGCAGGACAGGGCTATGAGCAGTTCTTC.

The chain recombines TRBV27 with TRBJ1-1; no reliable D call. With 7 bases removed from V and 5 bases from J, the gap between germline ends came to 14 bases. Germline V gene lookup returns CDR1 MNHEY and CDR2 SMNVEV (reference sequence). The CDR3 contains 13 residues. The CDR3 sequence: CASNRGGGTEAFF. As DNA, the CDR3 is TGTGCCAGCAATCGGGGAGGTGGGACTGAAGCTTTCTTT.

DNA for the CDR3: TGTGCCAGCAGCTTAGCGGGGCCGAACTACGAGCAGTACTTC. Amino acid sequence: CASSLAGPNYEQYF. The rearrangement links TRBV7-2 to TRBJ2-7; D perhaps matches TRBD1 (5 bases). Deletions cut 0 bases from V and 3 bases from J, with 9 bases between. The CDR3 runs 14 residues. In germline, CDR1 is SGHTA, CDR2 FQGNSA.

The chain carries TRBV27 and TRBJ2-6; D uncertain. V was shortened by 5 bases and J by 3 bases, with 8 bases between the two germline ends. The V gene's germline CDR1 is MNHEY and CDR2 SMNVEV (reference sequence). The CDR3 spans 14 residues. CDR3 protein: CASSPWGGANVLTF. The CDR3 DNA is TGTGCCAGCAGTCCCTGGGGTGGGGCCAACGTCCTGACTTTC.